The clone carrying this T cell receptor (beta chain) was counted ten times or more. What it recognizes is unknown. Trimming left V 1 base short and J 3 bases short, with 22 bases between. The CDR3 extends over 18 amino acids. Germline CDR1 and CDR2: LGHNA and YSLEER. These data come from a study of T cells after yellow fever vaccination. Using its own MiXCR run on the 5' RACE reads, TCRdb lists one record per CDR3 protein. In the table there are 170,000 or so distinct CDR3 sequences, around 9% of which are singletons. Study outcomes and limitations: There was a small share of clonotypes that showed up in both the CD4 and CD8 compartments. The study found a weaker secondary response that peaked faster, day 5 versus 15.

The source was CD8+ T cells sorted from PBMCs, collected 45 days after the yellow fever booster vaccination. The receptor comes from a man aged 18 to 30 who received the YFV17D yellow fever vaccine. This rearrangement joins TRBV4-3 to TRBJ2-7, with D possibly matching TRBD1 (6 bases). CDR3 loop: CASSQVSYAGTTYYEQYF. The CDR3 DNA sequence: TGCGCCAGCAGCCAAGTCTCATACGCCGGGACAACATACTACGAGCAGTACTTC.